This T cell receptor (beta chain) comes out of a study of identical twins. General study points: Among beta out-of-frame sequences, excess sharing between twins appeared weaker. Modeled out-of-frame TCR alpha sharing in monozygotic twins fell below observed levels.

This clonotype was counted at least ten times. Its antigen is unidentified. The length of the CDR3 is 19 residues. TCRdb re-called the 5' RACE reads through MiXCR, storing one row per CDR3 protein. This sample carries 280,000 or so distinct CDR3 sequences, more than 6.5% of them seen once, and the ten largest clones take more than 2%. These data also featured in a second study, about yellow fever vaccine responses in identical twins.

This receptor was taken from a woman between 18 and 30 years old in good health. The J gene is TRBJ2-2, the V gene TRBV21-1; the D call TRBD1 from the table was never checked on the DNA. TRBV21-1 is assigned pseudogene status. Input material: memory (CD45RO+) T cells sorted from blood. CDR3 loop: CASSKAPMGIGMGTGELFF. CDR3 bases: TGTGCCAGCAGCAAAGCCCCCATGGGGATAGGTATGGGCACCGGGGAGCTGTTTTTT.